The TCR beta chain under discussion was sequenced for a study of cytotoxic CD8 clonotypes in ibrutinib-treated CLL. Turning to this clone: Its antigen remains unknown.

The study's findings and limits: Contraction or stability on treatment characterized the public clonotypes, which were uncommon.

Libraries were prepared by immunoSEQ multiplex PCR; TCRdb keeps only in-frame clonotypes and omits some of them. Here the sample spans about 200,000 clones, around 75% being singletons. The clonotype originates from a human donor with chronic lymphocytic leukemia. This material consisted of PBMCs, taken after 12 months of ibrutinib treatment.

Here the CDR3 DNA reads TGTGCCAGTAGTCCCCTACCCTGGCGTGAGCAGTACTTC. This codes for CASSPLPWREQYF. The V and J genes are TRBV19 and TRBJ2-7; D is unclear. The CDR3 extends over 13 amino acids. Trimming shortened V by 5 bases and J by 7 bases, and 15 bases separated the two germline ends. In germline, CDR1 is LNHDA, CDR2 SQIVND (reference sequence).